A single sample gave rise to the 14 T cell receptor beta chains below, sequenced in a study of blood T cells in healthy people across ages (dated by TCRdb to about 2015). Libraries were built with 5' RACE. Sequencing was carried out with an Illumina HiSeq 2500. A second about 7 to 12 cycle PCR used a sample-barcoded 5' primer and a J-beta primer mix. The raw public reads went through TCRdb reprocessing: fastp at Q25, MiXCR clone calling, in-frame beta chains kept. Rows are unified per CDR3 protein, each entry keeping the most common DNA and genes. The sample includes 710,000 or so distinct CDR3 sequences, with about 30% observed a single time. The ten largest make up approximately 15% of the sample. The sample taken for sequencing was blood. The receptors here all came from a woman at least 80 years old in good health. Donor details come from another sample of the same person, matched by shared clones.

There are a few counts of this clonotype. The rearrangement links TRBV15 to TRBJ2-2, with D tentatively TRBD2 (6 bases). Between the trimmed V and J ends, which lost 5 bases and 5 bases, there was a span of 15 bases. This CDR3 comprises 15 residues. Germline lookup yields CDR1 LNHNV and CDR2 YYDKDF (reference sequence). In DNA, the CDR3 is TGTGCCACCAGCGGAGGGTTTATCCGGACCGGGGAGCTGTTTTTT. Translating gives CATSGGFIRTGELFF.

This chain links TRBV27 with TRBJ2-1, with no clear D. V was trimmed by 6 bases and J by 5 bases, leaving 8 bases between them. This CDR3 is 12 amino acids long. Per the germline V gene, CDR1 is MNHEY and CDR2 is SMNVEV (reference sequence). CDR3 coding DNA: TGTGCCAGCAGCTTGGGAAACAATGAGCAGTTCTTC. The encoded protein is CASSLGNNEQFF.

The chain is built from TRBV7-2 and TRBJ1-5, with a tentative D call TRBD1 (5 bases). The V and J ends lost 1 base and 5 bases respectively, with 12 bases between them. CDR1 and CDR2 (germline): SGHTA, FQGNSA. The CDR3 spans 15 residues. The chain's CDR3 is CASSLEVRVHQPQHF. The CDR3 nucleotides are TGTGCCAGCAGCTTAGAAGTCAGGGTACATCAGCCCCAGCATTTT.

This clonotype came up many times. The chain employs TRBV24-1 and TRBJ2-5, with D unclear. V was pared by 4 bases and J by 5 bases, with 10 bases between. CDR1 is KGHDR and CDR2 is SFDVKD in the germline V gene. The CDR3 sequence is 13 residues long. CDR3 residues: CATSEANGETQYF. CDR3 bases: TGTGCCACCAGTGAGGCCAACGGGGAGACCCAGTACTTC.

V gene TRBV7-2 combines with J gene TRBJ1-4; D is undetermined. The CDR3 consists of 15 residues. Germline loops: CDR1 SGHTA, CDR2 FQGNSA. Between the trimmed V and J ends, which lost 5 bases and 8 bases, there was a span of 18 bases. CDR3 sequence: CASSRDSGVGEKLFF. CDR3 sequence (DNA): TGTGCCAGCAGCCGAGACTCCGGGGTCGGGGAAAAACTGTTTTTT.

This clonotype was picked up a small number of times. This chain links TRBV25-1 with TRBJ1-2; D is unresolved. This CDR3 comprises 13 residues. Trimming shortened V by 6 bases and J by 0 bases, and 8 bases separated the two germline ends. Germline loops: CDR1 MGHDK, CDR2 SYGVNS. In nucleotides, the CDR3 is TGTGCCAGCAGGGACGTAGCTAACTATGGCTACACCTTC. It translates to CASRDVANYGYTF.

This chain's CDR3 is CSARALAGGYGVGETQYF. In DNA form, the CDR3 reads TGCAGTGCTAGAGCGCTAGCGGGGGGGTATGGTGTGGGAGAGACCCAGTACTTC. This chain joins TRBV20-1 and TRBJ2-4, with 12 bases that match TRBD2. The better agreement between TRBJ2-5 and the DNA end casts doubt on the J call. The germline V gene encodes CDR1 DFQATT and CDR2 SNEGSKA (reference sequence). There are 18 residues in the CDR3.

This clonotype has ten or more counts. A much larger clone differs from this one at a single base, so this may be a read error. V usage is TRBV5-1 and J usage is TRBJ2-1; 7 nucleotides match TRBD2. Trimming at V came to 0 bases and at J to 8 bases, leaving 11 bases not matched to a gene. There are 16 residues in the CDR3. The V gene's germline CDR1 is SGHRS and CDR2 YFSETQ. CDR3 in DNA: TGCGCCAGCAGCTTGGATGCGGGGGACCATGGGTATGAGCAGTTCTTC. It yields the protein CASSLDAGDHGYEQFF.

J is TRBJ2-1 and V is TRBV20-1; 10 bases are shared with TRBD2. The V and J ends lost 5 bases and 8 bases, in that order; junction bases with no gene match: 6. The CDR3 has 13 amino acids. Germline lookup yields CDR1 DFQATT and CDR2 SNEGSKA (reference sequence). The CDR3 loop is CSADRGLADEQFF. In nucleotides, the CDR3 is TGCAGTGCTGACAGAGGACTAGCGGATGAGCAGTTCTTC.

In this sample, this clonotype turned up many times. The CDR3 nucleotides are TGTGCCTGGACTAGCGGGGGATCCTACAATGAGCAGTTCTTC. As protein: CAWTSGGSYNEQFF. This chain connects TRBV30 to TRBJ2-1, with 10 bases fitting TRBD2. V lost 4 bases, J lost 1 base, and 1 base stayed unmatched. This CDR3 contains 14 residues. Germline lookup yields CDR1 GTSNPN and CDR2 SVGIG (reference sequence).

This clonotype was counted between two and nine times. The CDR3 loop reads CASRERGGRNEQFF. The CDR3 coding sequence is TGTGCCAGCAGGGAACGGGGGGGCCGCAATGAGCAGTTCTTC. The gene calls are TRBV7-3 and TRBJ2-1, with 8 bases matching TRBD2. Germline CDR1 and CDR2: SGHTA and FQGTGA. This CDR3 is 14 amino acids long. V lost 6 bases to trimming and J lost 6 bases; unmatched junction nucleotides: 7. Looking up the rest from reference TRBV7-3 and TRBJ2-1 gives the full variable domain: GAGVSQTPSNKVTEKGKYVELRCDPISGHTALYWYRQSLGQGPEFLIYFQGTGAADDSGLPNDRFFAVRPEGSVSTLKIQRTERGDSAVYLCASRERGGRNEQFFGPGTRLTVL.

At least ten counts were recorded for this clonotype. The chain couples TRBV20-1 to TRBJ1-5, with D possibly TRBD1 on 5 matching bases. V was trimmed by 0 bases and J by 1 base, leaving 13 bases between them. The V gene's germline CDR1 is DFQATT and CDR2 SNEGSKA (reference sequence). The CDR3 contains 16 residues. Here the CDR3 reads CSAREKGLLSNQPQHF. The CDR3 nucleotides are TGCAGTGCTAGAGAGAAGGGGCTACTAAGCAATCAGCCCCAGCATTTT.

This clonotype was found many times. This rearrangement joins TRBV5-1 to TRBJ1-6; perhaps TRBD1 as D (5 bases). This CDR3 region has 15 residues. CDR1 SGHRS and CDR2 YFSETQ come from the germline V gene. V was trimmed by 0 bases and J by 7 bases, leaving 11 bases between them. The CDR3 region has the DNA TGCGCCAGCAGCTTGGAGGCACGGACAAATTCACCCCTCCACTTT. As protein: CASSLEARTNSPLHF.

Comments on this clonotype: A read error may explain this, as a much larger clone is one base away. The rearrangement links TRBV9 to TRBJ2-7; the D gene is possibly TRBD2 (5 bases). CDR3 length equals 15 residues. CDR1 is SGDLS, CDR2 YYNGEE, per germline. The CDR3 region is CASSVGADRVWEQDF. The CDR3 nucleotides read TGTGCCAGCAGCGTAGGTGCGGATCGGGTGTGGGAGCAGGACTTC.